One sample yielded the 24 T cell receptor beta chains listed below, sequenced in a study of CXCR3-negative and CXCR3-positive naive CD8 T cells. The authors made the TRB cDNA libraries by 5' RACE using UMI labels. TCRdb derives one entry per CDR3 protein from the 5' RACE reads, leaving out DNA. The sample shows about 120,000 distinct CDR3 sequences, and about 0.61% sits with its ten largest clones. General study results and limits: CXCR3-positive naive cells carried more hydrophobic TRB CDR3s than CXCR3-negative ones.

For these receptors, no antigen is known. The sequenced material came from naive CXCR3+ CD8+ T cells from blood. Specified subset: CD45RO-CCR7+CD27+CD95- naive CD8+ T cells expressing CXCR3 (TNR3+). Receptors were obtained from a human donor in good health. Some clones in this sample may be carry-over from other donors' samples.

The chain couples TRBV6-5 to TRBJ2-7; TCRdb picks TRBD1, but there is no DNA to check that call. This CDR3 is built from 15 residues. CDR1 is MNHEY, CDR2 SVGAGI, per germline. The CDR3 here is CASSAPLRGVYEQYF.

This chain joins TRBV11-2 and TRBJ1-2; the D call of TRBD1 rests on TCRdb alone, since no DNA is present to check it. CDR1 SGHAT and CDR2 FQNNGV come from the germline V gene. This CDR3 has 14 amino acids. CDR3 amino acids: CASSLDDMGNGYTF. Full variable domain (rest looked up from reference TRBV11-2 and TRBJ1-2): EAGVAQSPRYKIIEKRQSVAFWCNPISGHATLYWYQQILGQGPKLLIQFQNNGVVDDSQLPKDRFSAERLKGVDSTLKIQPAKLEDSAVYLCASSLDDMGNGYTFGSGTRLTVV.

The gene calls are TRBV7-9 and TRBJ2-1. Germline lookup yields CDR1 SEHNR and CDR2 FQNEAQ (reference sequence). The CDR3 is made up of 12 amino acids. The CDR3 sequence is CASRDIDSEQFF.

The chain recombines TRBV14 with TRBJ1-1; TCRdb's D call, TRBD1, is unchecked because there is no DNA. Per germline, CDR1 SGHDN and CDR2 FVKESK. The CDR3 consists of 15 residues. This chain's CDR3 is CASSHPGGWVTEAFF.

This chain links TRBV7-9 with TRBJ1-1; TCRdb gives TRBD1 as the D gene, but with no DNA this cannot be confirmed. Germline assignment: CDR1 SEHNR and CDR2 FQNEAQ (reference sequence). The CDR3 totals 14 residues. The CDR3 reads CASRSPGIGLGAFF.

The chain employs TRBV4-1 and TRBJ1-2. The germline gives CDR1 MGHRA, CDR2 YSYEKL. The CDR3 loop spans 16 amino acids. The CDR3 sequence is CASSQNLQDSNYGYTF.

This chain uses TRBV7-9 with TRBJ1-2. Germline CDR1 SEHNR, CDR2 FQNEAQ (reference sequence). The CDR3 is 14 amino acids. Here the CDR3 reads CASSPATSNYGYTF.

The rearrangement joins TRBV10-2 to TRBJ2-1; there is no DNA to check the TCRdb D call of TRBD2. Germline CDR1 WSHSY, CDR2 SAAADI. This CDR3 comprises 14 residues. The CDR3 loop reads CASSLGPQYNEQFF.

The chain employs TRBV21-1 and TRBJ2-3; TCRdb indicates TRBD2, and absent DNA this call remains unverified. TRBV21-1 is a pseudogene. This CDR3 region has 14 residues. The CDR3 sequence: CASSPYSRLYTQYF.

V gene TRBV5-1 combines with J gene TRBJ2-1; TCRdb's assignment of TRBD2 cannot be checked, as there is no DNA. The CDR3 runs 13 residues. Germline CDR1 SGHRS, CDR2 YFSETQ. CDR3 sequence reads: CASGPSGTGEQFF.

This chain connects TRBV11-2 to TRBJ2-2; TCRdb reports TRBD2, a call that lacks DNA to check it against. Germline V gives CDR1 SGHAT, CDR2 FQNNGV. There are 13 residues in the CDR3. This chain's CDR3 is CASSLMGAGELFF.

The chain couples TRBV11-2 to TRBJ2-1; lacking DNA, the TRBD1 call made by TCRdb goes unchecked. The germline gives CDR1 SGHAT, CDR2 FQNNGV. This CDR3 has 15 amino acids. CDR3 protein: CASSLSWGAYNEQFF.

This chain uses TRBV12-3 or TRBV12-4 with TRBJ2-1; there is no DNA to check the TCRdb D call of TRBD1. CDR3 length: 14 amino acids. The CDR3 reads CASSLTQGRGEQFF.

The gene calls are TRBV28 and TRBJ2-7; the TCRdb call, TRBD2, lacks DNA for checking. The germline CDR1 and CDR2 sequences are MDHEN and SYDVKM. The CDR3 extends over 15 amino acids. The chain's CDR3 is CASSTQTRLGYEQYF.

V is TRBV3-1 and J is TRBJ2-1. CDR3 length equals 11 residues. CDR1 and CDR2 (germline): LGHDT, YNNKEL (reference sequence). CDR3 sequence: CASSQANEQFF.

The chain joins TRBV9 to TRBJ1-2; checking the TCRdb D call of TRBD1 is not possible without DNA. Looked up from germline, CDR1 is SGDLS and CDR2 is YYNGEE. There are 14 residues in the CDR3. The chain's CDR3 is CASSVVVGDSGYTF.

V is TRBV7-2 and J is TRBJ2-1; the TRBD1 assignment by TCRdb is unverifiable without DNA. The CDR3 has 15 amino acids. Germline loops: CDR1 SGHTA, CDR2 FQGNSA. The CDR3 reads CASSLLDTPGSEQFF. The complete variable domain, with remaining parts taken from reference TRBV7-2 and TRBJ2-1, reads GAGVSQSPSNKVTEKGKDVELRCDPISGHTALYWYRQSLGQGLEFLIYFQGNSAPDKSGLPSDRFSAERTGGSVSTLTIQRTQQEDSAVYLCASSLLDTPGSEQFFGPGTRLTVL.

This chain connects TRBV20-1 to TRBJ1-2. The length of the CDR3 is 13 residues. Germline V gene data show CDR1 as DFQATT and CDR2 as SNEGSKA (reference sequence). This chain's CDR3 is CSANHPDFYGYTF.

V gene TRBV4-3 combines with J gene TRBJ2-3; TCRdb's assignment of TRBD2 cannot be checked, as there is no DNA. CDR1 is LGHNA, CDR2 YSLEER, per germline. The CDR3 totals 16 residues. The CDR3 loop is CASSQEGTGSTDTQYF.

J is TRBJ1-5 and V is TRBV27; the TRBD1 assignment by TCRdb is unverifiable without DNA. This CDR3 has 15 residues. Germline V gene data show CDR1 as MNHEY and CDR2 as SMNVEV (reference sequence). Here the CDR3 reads CASSLVTGNSQPQHF.

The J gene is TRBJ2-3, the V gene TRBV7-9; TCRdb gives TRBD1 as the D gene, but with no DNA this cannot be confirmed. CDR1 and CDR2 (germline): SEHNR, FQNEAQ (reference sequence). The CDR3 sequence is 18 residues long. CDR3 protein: CASSLAKVGRTSTDTQYF.

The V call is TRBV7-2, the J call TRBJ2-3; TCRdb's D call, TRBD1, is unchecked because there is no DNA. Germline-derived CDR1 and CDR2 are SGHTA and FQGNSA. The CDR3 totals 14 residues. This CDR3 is CASSFLLGQATQYF.

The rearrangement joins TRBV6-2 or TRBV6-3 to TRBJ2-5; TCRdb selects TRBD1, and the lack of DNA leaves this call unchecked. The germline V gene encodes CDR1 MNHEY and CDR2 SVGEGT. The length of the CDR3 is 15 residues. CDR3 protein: CASSYSRTGEETQYF.

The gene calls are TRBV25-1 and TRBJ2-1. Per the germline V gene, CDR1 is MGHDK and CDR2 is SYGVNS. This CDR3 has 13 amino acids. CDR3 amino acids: CASSDRSYNEQFF.